The next 32 T cell receptor beta chains were all read from a single sample in a study of blood T cell repertoires in COVID-19 (TCRdb year 2020). Library prep was done by the immunoSEQ multiplex PCR assay. TCRdb limited this immuneACCESS table to in-frame rearrangements with V and J called. A share of clones is missing; checked studies link under half to unresolved V genes, and the rest is unexplained. This sample comprises 93,000 or so clones, 84% of them detected only once. The ten most abundant clones make up over 10% of the sample. The sequencing input was peripheral blood. The source is a human donor in a cohort sampled during active or convalescent COVID-19.

V gene TRBV2 combines with J gene TRBJ2-7; 7 bases map to TRBD1. Unmatched junction bases numbered 8, after V lost 6 bases and J lost 6 bases. Germline lookup yields CDR1 SNHLY and CDR2 FYNNEI. CDR3 size: 13 residues. CDR3 in DNA: TGTGCCAGCAGCCAGGGGGTCGAGGGCGAGCAGTACTTC. Amino acid sequence: CASSQGVEGEQYF.

The rearrangement links TRBV3-1 (or the pseudogene TRBV3-2) to TRBJ1-1; D not resolved. Trimming cost V 4 bases and J 3 bases, with 6 bases left between them. The germline gives CDR1 LGHDT, CDR2 YNNKEL (reference sequence). The CDR3 has 12 residues. In DNA form, the CDR3 reads TGTGCCAGCAGCCCCGGGGACACTGAAGCTTTCTTT. It encodes CASSPGDTEAFF.

Only one count was recorded for this clone. This sequence joins TRBV12-3 or TRBV12-4 and TRBJ2-5, with D perhaps matching TRBD1 (6 bases). This CDR3 region has 13 residues. V lost 6 bases and J lost 7, with 15 bases in between. DNA of the CDR3: TGTGCCAGCAGCGAAAGGACAGATGGGACCCAGTACTTC. As protein: CASSERTDGTQYF.

The chain joins TRBV6-6 to TRBJ2-3; 10 positions match TRBD2. The CDR3 covers 16 residues. The germline gives CDR1 MNHNY, CDR2 SVGAGI (reference sequence). The junction had 4 bases not matched to a gene; V was cut back by 2 bases and J by 2 bases. CDR3 region: CASSYVTSGYTDTQYF. In DNA, the CDR3 is TGTGCCAGCAGTTACGTGACTAGCGGGTACACAGATACGCAGTATTTT.

This rearrangement joins TRBV7-6 to TRBJ2-1; TRBD2 is a possible D gene (5 bases). CDR1 is SGHVS, CDR2 FNYEAQ, per germline. Trimming cost V 0 bases and J 6 bases, with 6 bases left between them. There are 13 residues in the CDR3. In DNA, the CDR3 is TGTGCCAGCAGCTTAGCGGGAGCCAATGAGCAGTTCTTC. It codes for CASSLAGANEQFF.

The rearrangement uses TRBV19 and TRBJ1-5; D gene ambiguous. Trimming took 3 bases from V and 1 from J, leaving 13 bases between them. The CDR3 totals 16 residues. Germline CDR1 LNHDA, CDR2 SQIVND (reference sequence). The CDR3 DNA is TGTGCCAGTAGTATCCCCGTGGCCAACAGCAATCAGCCCCAGCATTTT. Its protein is CASSIPVANSNQPQHF.

The J gene is TRBJ1-5, the V gene TRBV5-4; a possible D gene is TRBD1 (6 bases). CDR3 length: 13 amino acids. V lost 5 bases and J lost 10, with 16 bases in between. Germline V gene sequence: CDR1 SGHNT, CDR2 YYREEE (reference sequence). The CDR3 sequence is CASSRDIEGPQHF. The CDR3, as DNA: TGTGCCAGCAGTAGGGACATAGAAGGTCCCCAGCATTTT.

The chain has TRBV19 and TRBJ1-4; possibly TRBD1 for D (5 bases). V was cut by 7 bases and J by 3 bases, with 12 bases left in between. Germline V gene data show CDR1 as LNHDA and CDR2 as SQIVND (reference sequence). The CDR3 length is 14 residues. CDR3 protein: CASNYRSPNEKLFF. The CDR3 DNA reads as TGTGCCAGTAACTACAGGAGCCCTAATGAAAAACTGTTTTTT.

The chain employs TRBV5-4 and TRBJ2-3; D might be TRBD1 (5 bases). Trimming shortened V by 0 bases and J by 2 bases, and 10 bases separated the two germline ends. Germline CDR1 SGHNT, CDR2 YYREEE (reference sequence). CDR3 length: 15 amino acids. DNA for the CDR3: TGTGCCAGCAGCTTGGAGGGGCTTATCACAGATACGCAGTATTTT. This sequence encodes CASSLEGLITDTQYF.

This clone was recorded only once. This chain connects TRBV19 to TRBJ1-1; D call uncertain. The V gene's germline CDR1 is LNHDA and CDR2 SQIVND (reference sequence). V was trimmed by 4 bases and J by 0 bases, leaving 9 bases between them. This CDR3 is built from 14 residues. CDR3 sequence reads: CASSTGRLNTEAFF. The CDR3 nucleotides read TGTGCCAGTAGTACCGGTCGTCTGAACACTGAAGCTTTCTTT. The variable domain in full, with the rest retrieved from reference TRBV19 and TRBJ1-1, is DGGITQSPKYLFRKEGQNVTLSCEQNLNHDAMYWYRQDPGQGLRLIYYSQIVNDFQKGDIAEGYSVSREKKESFPLTVTSAQKNPTAFYLCASSTGRLNTEAFFGQGTRLTVV.

By sample share, this clone is medium-sized (0.01 to 0.1%). The chain combines TRBV12-5 with TRBJ1-5; TRBD1 matches at 9 bases. The CDR3 runs to 18 residues. CDR1 and CDR2 from the germline V gene are LGHNT and FRNRAP. After removal of 6 bases from V and 0 bases from J, the junction contained 12 bases not matched to a gene. CDR3 nucleotides: TGTGCTAGTGGCGTTGGGGACAGGGTCTCGTATAGCAATCAGCCCCAGCATTTT. Translating it yields CASGVGDRVSYSNQPQHF. Combining the CDR3 with reference TRBV12-5 and TRBJ1-5 gives the whole variable domain DARVTQTPRHKVTEMGQEVTMRCQPILGHNTVFWYRQTMMQGLELLAYFRNRAPLDDSGMPKDRFSAEMPDATLATLKIQPSEPRDSAVYFCASGVGDRVSYSNQPQHFGDGTRLSIL.

The chain has TRBV5-1 and TRBJ2-5; a weak D match, TRBD2 (6 bases). The CDR3 is made up of 15 amino acids. Germline CDR1 and CDR2: SGHRS and YFSETQ. The V gene lost 7 bases and the J gene lost 2 bases, with 18 bases spanning the gap. CDR3 nucleotides: TGCGCCAGCCGGCCCACCGGGACTGTACAAGAGACCCAGTACTTC. Encoded protein: CASRPTGTVQETQYF.

This chain links TRBV19 with TRBJ2-3; 8 bases match TRBD1. Germline V gene data show CDR1 as LNHDA and CDR2 as SQIVND (reference sequence). CDR3 length equals 15 residues. Trimming cost V 6 bases and J 4 bases; bases outside gene matches: 9. This CDR3 is CASSRGAQGADTQYF. CDR3 DNA: TGTGCCAGTAGCAGGGGGGCACAGGGGGCAGATACGCAGTATTTT.

This clone showed up just a few times. J is TRBJ2-7 and V is TRBV30; 10 nucleotides align to TRBD1. This CDR3 has 16 residues. Germline values: CDR1 GTSNPN, CDR2 SVGIG (reference sequence). Losses at the gene ends were 0 bases for V and 4 bases for J; bases not matched to a gene: 9. CDR3 region: CAWSVQGQGKFYEQYF. In DNA form, the CDR3 reads TGTGCCTGGAGTGTACAGGGACAGGGGAAGTTTTACGAGCAGTACTTC.

The gene calls are TRBV19 and TRBJ2-5, with 11 bases fitting TRBD2. V was pared by 8 bases and J by 1 base, with 15 bases of the junction left unmatched. Germline assignment: CDR1 LNHDA and CDR2 SQIVND (reference sequence). CDR3 length: 18 residues. Written as DNA, the CDR3 is TGTGCCAGTCGGGGGCGGGGTGAAGGGACTAGCGGCCAAGAGACCCAGTACTTC. As protein: CASRGRGEGTSGQETQYF.

This clone was seen once. This chain links TRBV19 with TRBJ1-1, with D possibly being TRBD1 (5 bases). The CDR3 consists of 16 residues. V was clipped by 5 bases and J by 1 base, with 17 bases between them. The germline V gene has CDR1 LNHDA and CDR2 SQIVND (reference sequence). This CDR3 reads CASSSGGGFGNTEAFF. The CDR3 region has the DNA TGTGCCAGTAGTTCGGGGGGGGGTTTTGGGAACACTGAAGCTTTCTTT.

The gene calls are TRBV12-5 and TRBJ2-3; the D gene is possibly TRBD2 (5 bases). Looked up from germline, CDR1 is LGHNT and CDR2 is FRNRAP. V lost 2 bases, J lost 2 bases, and 14 bases lay in between. The CDR3 has 16 residues. CDR3 loop: CASGLSAAPITDTQYF. DNA for the CDR3: TGTGCTAGTGGTTTGTCAGCGGCCCCCATCACAGATACGCAGTATTTT.

This clone has more than one count but fewer than ten. The chain is built from TRBV2 and TRBJ1-5; D unresolved. The V gene's germline CDR1 is SNHLY and CDR2 FYNNEI. Trimming removed 4 bases from V and 4 bases from J, with 14 bases in between. This CDR3 comprises 15 residues. The CDR3 protein is CASSGLASANQPQHF. CDR3 sequence (DNA): TGTGCCAGCAGTGGTCTGGCGTCAGCGAATCAGCCCCAGCATTTT.

V usage is TRBV11-2 and J usage is TRBJ2-3; 7 positions agree with TRBD2. There are 15 residues in the CDR3. V lost 3 bases to trimming and J lost 5 bases; unmatched junction nucleotides: 8. CDR1 and CDR2 from the germline V gene are SGHAT and FQNNGV. The CDR3 sequence is CASSLGGVLEDTQYF. The CDR3, as DNA: TGTGCCAGCAGCTTGGGGGGGGTACTAGAAGATACGCAGTATTTT.

This clone was observed a few times. This sequence joins TRBV7-2 and TRBJ2-2; a weak D match, TRBD1 (5 bases). Germline V CDR1 and CDR2: SGHTA, FQGNSA. The length of the CDR3 is 15 residues. Trimming stripped 3 bases from V and 8 bases from J, with 16 bases between. CDR3 region: CASSFRGIRSGELFF. The CDR3 nucleotides read TGTGCCAGCAGCTTTAGGGGTATCCGTTCGGGGGAGCTGTTTTTT.

The rearrangement joins TRBV11-2 to TRBJ1-6; tentative D call: TRBD1 (5 bases). This CDR3 has 16 amino acids. V dropped 2 bases and J dropped 9 bases, with 17 bases sitting between them. Germline CDR1 SGHAT, CDR2 FQNNGV. The CDR3 coding sequence is TGTGCCAGCAGCTTATTGCCCAGGGCAGGGCGTTCACCCCTCCACTTT. Protein: CASSLLPRAGRSPLHF.

This chain uses TRBV27 with TRBJ2-1, with 10 bases that match TRBD1. The junction had 5 bases not matched to a gene; V was cut back by 4 bases and J by 8 bases. Germline V gene sequence: CDR1 MNHEY, CDR2 SMNVEV (reference sequence). The CDR3 runs 14 residues. The DNA for the CDR3 is TGTGCCAGCAGTTGGGGGACAGGGGTCGATGAGCAGTTCTTC. It codes for CASSWGTGVDEQFF.

This sequence joins TRBV3-1 (or the pseudogene TRBV3-2) and TRBJ2-2, with a possible D match to TRBD1 (5 bases). Between the trimmed V and J ends, which lost 1 base and 7 bases, there was a span of 10 bases. CDR1 is LGHDT, CDR2 YNNKEL, per germline (reference sequence). The CDR3 is 14 amino acids. The CDR3: CASSQGRAVGELFF. CDR3 sequence (DNA): TGTGCCAGCAGCCAAGGCAGGGCCGTCGGGGAGCTGTTTTTT.

The chain recombines TRBV4-3 with TRBJ2-7; 10 bases are shared with TRBD2. The CDR3 contains 17 residues. The V segment lost 1 base and the J segment 1 base; nucleotides outside the gene matches: 7. From germline, CDR1 is LGHNA and CDR2 YSLEER. CDR3 DNA: TGCGCCAGCAGCCAAGCCCGCAGACTAGCGGGTTCCTACGAGCAGTACTTC. Amino acids: CASSQARRLAGSYEQYF.

A few counts support this clone. V is TRBV7-6 and J is TRBJ1-2; TRBD1 matches 10 bases. The CDR3 sequence is 15 residues long. Germline V gene data show CDR1 as SGHVS and CDR2 as FNYEAQ. With 5 bases clipped from V and 2 bases from J, the junction kept 5 bases outside the gene matches. The CDR3 is CASSQSTGGNYGYTF. The DNA for the CDR3 is TGTGCCAGCAGCCAGTCGACAGGGGGCAACTATGGCTACACCTTC.

The genes are TRBV9 and TRBJ1-5, with unresolved D. V lost 2 bases and J 9 bases, leaving 18 bases between the germline ends. The CDR3 runs 15 residues. Germline CDR1 and CDR2: SGDLS and YYNGEE. CDR3 sequence: CASSVRGGLDGPQHF. Here the CDR3 DNA reads TGTGCCAGCAGCGTCCGTGGAGGCCTCGACGGGCCCCAGCATTTT.

The chain uses TRBV10-3 and TRBJ2-1, with D perhaps matching TRBD2 (5 bases). V lost 2 bases and J 8 bases, leaving 22 bases between the germline ends. Germline V gene sequence: CDR1 ENHRY, CDR2 SYGVKD. The CDR3 totals 17 residues. The CDR3 coding sequence is TGTGCCATCAGTGAGCCCGCCACCTCACTAGTAGCTGATGAGCAGTTCTTC. Protein: CAISEPATSLVADEQFF.

The chain combines TRBV6-6 with TRBJ1-2; D is undetermined. Germline V CDR1 and CDR2: MNHNY, SVGAGI (reference sequence). This CDR3 has 14 amino acids. Trimming pared 0 bases from V and 4 bases from J, leaving 9 bases between. CDR3 loop: CASSYSPSLYGYTF. CDR3 DNA: TGTGCCAGCAGTTACTCTCCGTCCCTCTATGGCTACACCTTC.

This clone was seen more than once but under ten times. The V and J genes are TRBV25-1 and TRBJ1-6, with D uncertain. Germline CDR1 MGHDK, CDR2 SYGVNS. Trimming pared 3 bases from V and 9 bases from J, leaving 12 bases between. This CDR3 contains 14 residues. CDR3 nucleotides: TGTGCCAGCAGTGACTTCCCTGGTAGTTCACCCCTCCACTTT. Translating it yields CASSDFPGSSPLHF.

CDR3 amino acids: CASSQPGQRPYGYTF. The CDR3 DNA follows: TGCGCCAGCAGCCAGCCGGGACAGAGGCCCTATGGCTACACCTTC. This chain joins TRBV5-1 and TRBJ1-2; 7 bases are a match to TRBD1. The V gene's germline CDR1 is SGHRS and CDR2 YFSETQ. After removal of 4 bases from V and 4 bases from J, the junction contained 10 bases not matched to a gene. The CDR3 spans 15 residues.

The CDR3 sequence is CASSSSGLAKTQYF. In nucleotides, the CDR3 is TGTGCCAGCAGTTCATCCGGACTAGCAAAGACCCAGTACTTC. The rearrangement links TRBV6-2 or TRBV6-3 to TRBJ2-5, with 8 nucleotides matching TRBD2. The CDR3 extends over 14 amino acids. Germline V gene sequence: CDR1 MNHEY, CDR2 SVGEGT. V was clipped by 4 bases and J by 6 bases; unmatched bases: 7.

This chain links TRBV19 with TRBJ1-5, with a possible D match to TRBD1 (5 bases). Germline CDR1 reads LNHDA; CDR2 reads SQIVND (reference sequence). V lost 2 bases and J 2 bases, leaving 13 bases between the germline ends. The CDR3 has 16 amino acids. This chain's CDR3 is CASSISRRQRNQPQHF. In DNA, the CDR3 is TGTGCCAGTAGTATATCAAGGCGACAGCGCAATCAGCCCCAGCATTTT.